This T cell receptor beta chain was sequenced during a study of T cell clonotyping in hematopoietic cell transplantation. Profiled with immunoSEQ multiplex PCR; TCRdb holds only in-frame clones, not every one. The table lists fewer than 4,500 clones, around 95% of them singletons. The germline V gene has CDR1 SGHNT and CDR2 YYREEE (reference sequence). Trimming at V came to 0 bases and at J to 5 bases, leaving 7 bases not matched to a gene. CDR3 length: 16 amino acids. Overall study findings and caveats: Pathologically expanded recipient clonotypes increased progressively from day 30 to day 180 as diversity fell. Few recipient clonotypes overlapped donors; over 97% were de novo at given depth.

With regard to this clone: As yet, its antigen is unknown.

The clonotype was recovered from a male patient aged 70-79 years who had an allogeneic stem cell transplant from an unrelated donor, so T cells may come from the graft donor. Some clones in this sample may be carry-over from other donors' samples. The V gene is TRBV5-4, the J gene TRBJ2-3; 9 nucleotides match TRBD2. The specimen was peripheral blood mononuclear cells, collected 30 days after allogeneic stem cell transplant. The CDR3 is CASSLEPSGVGDTQYF. The CDR3 nucleotides are TGTGCCAGCAGCTTGGAGCCTAGCGGGGTTGGAGATACGCAGTATTTT. The full variable domain, in which reference TRBV5-4 and TRBJ2-3 provide the parts outside the CDR3, is ETGVTQSPTHLIKTRGQQVTLRCSSQSGHNTVSWYQQALGQGPQFIFQYYREEENGRGNFPPRFSGLQFPNYSSELNVNALELDDSALYLCASSLEPSGVGDTQYFGPGTRLTVL.